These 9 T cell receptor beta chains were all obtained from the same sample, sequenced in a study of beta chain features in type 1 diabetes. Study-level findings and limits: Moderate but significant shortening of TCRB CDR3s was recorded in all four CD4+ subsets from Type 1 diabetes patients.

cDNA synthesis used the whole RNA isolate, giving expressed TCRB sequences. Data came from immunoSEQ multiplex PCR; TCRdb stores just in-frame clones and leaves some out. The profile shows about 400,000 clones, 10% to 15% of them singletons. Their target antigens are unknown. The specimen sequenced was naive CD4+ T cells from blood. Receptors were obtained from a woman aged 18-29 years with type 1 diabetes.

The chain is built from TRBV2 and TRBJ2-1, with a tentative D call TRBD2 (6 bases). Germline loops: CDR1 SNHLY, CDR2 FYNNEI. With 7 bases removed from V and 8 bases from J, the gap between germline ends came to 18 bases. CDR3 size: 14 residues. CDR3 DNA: TGTGCCAGCAATCGGCTAGCGTTTAACCATGAGCAGTTCTTC. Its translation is CASNRLAFNHEQFF.

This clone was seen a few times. The CDR3 reads CASSVRRNTEAFF. CDR3 coding DNA: TGTGCCAGCAGCGTTAGGAGAAACACTGAAGCTTTCTTT. V and J are TRBV11-3 and TRBJ1-1, with no clear D. The V end was cut by 5 bases, the J end by 2 bases, with 9 bases between. Germline CDR1 SGHNT, CDR2 YENEEA. This CDR3 region has 13 residues.

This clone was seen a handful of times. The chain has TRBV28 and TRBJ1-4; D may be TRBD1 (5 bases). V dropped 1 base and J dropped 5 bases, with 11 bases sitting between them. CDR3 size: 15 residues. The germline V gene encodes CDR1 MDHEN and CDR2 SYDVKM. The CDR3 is CASSLFQGANEKLFF. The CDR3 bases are TGTGCCAGCAGTTTATTCCAGGGCGCCAATGAAAAACTGTTTTTT.

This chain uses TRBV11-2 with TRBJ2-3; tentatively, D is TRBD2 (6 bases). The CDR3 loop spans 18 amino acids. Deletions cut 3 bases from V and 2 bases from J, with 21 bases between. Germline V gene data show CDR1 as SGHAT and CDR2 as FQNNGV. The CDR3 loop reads CASSFSSPRGGDTDTQYF. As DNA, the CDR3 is TGTGCCAGCAGCTTCTCATCTCCTCGGGGCGGGGACACAGATACGCAGTATTTT. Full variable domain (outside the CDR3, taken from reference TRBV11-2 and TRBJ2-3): EAGVAQSPRYKIIEKRQSVAFWCNPISGHATLYWYQQILGQGPKLLIQFQNNGVVDDSQLPKDRFSAERLKGVDSTLKIQPAKLEDSAVYLCASSFSSPRGGDTDTQYFGPGTRLTVL.

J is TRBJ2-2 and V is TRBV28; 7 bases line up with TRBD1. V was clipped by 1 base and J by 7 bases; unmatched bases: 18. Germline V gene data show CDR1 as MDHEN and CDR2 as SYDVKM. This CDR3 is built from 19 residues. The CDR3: CASSLLIGQAVRWGGELFF. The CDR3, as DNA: TGTGCCAGCAGTTTATTGATAGGACAGGCCGTCCGATGGGGCGGGGAGCTGTTTTTT.

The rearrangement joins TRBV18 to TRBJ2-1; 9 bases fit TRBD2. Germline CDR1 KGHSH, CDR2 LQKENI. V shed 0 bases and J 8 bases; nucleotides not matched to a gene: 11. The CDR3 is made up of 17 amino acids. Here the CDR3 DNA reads TGTGCCAGCTCACCACCCCGTGGCGGGAGGGCCGTCTATGAGCAGTTCTTC. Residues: CASSPPRGGRAVYEQFF.

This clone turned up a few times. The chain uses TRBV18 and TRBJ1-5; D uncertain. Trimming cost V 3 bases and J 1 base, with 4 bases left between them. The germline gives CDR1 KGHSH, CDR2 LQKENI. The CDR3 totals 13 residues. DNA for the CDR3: TGTGCCAGCTCACCGGAGAGCAATCAGCCCCAGCATTTT. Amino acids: CASSPESNQPQHF.

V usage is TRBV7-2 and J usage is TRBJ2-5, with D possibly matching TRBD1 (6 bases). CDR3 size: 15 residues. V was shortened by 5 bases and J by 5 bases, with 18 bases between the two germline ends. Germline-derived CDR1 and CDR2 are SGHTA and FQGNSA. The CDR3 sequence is CASSLPGVGPETQYF. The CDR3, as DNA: TGTGCCAGCAGCCTACCAGGGGTTGGGCCGGAGACCCAGTACTTC.

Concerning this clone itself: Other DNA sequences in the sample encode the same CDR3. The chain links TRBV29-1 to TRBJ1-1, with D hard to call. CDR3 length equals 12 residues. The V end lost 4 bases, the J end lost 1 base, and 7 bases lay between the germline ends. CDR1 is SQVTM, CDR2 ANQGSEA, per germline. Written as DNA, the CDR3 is TGCAGCGTTGGACGGGAGAACACTGAAGCTTTCTTT. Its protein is CSVGRENTEAFF.